The subject of this entry is one TCR beta chain. These data are taken from a study of blood T cells in healthy people across ages. V shed 4 bases and J shed 1 base, with 12 bases lying between them. The CDR3 is made up of 15 amino acids. Germline CDR1 is SGHDT and CDR2 is YYEEEE. For the second PCR, which ran for roughly 6 to 11 cycles, a sample-barcoded 5' primer and a J-beta primer mix were used. TCRdb processed the 5' RACE reads anew with MiXCR; each CDR3 protein has one entry. In the table there are around 970,000 distinct CDR3 sequences, about 53% of which are singletons. This sequence originates from a woman between 55 and 75 years old in good health. Sequencing was performed on blood. This chain links TRBV5-6 with TRBJ2-4, with D uncertain. In nucleotides, the CDR3 is TGTGCCAGCAGCCGCCTCACAGCTGCCAAAAACATTCAGTACTTC. Amino acid sequence: CASSRLTAAKNIQYF.